This note documents a single TCR beta chain sequence. Distinct nucleotide sequences in the sample also encode this CDR3. The data belong to a study of blood T cell repertoires in COVID-19. Across the study: PBMCs, B-cell-depleted T cells, or T cells provided the cDNA or gDNA that made up the material.

Original data processing: Amplification of reference gene primers provided the estimated nucleated cell counts. Profiling relied on immunoSEQ multiplex PCR, and the TCRdb table lists in-frame clones only, not all of them. That table is the source of V, J and clone size, and D and trimming were worked out from the DNA. The profile shows approximately 140,000 clones, 60% to 85% of them singletons. Germline V CDR1 and CDR2: SGHRS, YFSETQ. The V segment lost 4 bases and the J segment 4 bases; nucleotides outside the gene matches: 8. This CDR3 has 16 residues. Material: peripheral blood. The rearrangement joins TRBV5-1 to TRBJ1-2; 12 bases align to TRBD1. This clonotype was sampled from a man aged 50-60 years with acute or convalescent COVID-19. DNA of the CDR3: TGCGCCAGCAGCCCCGGGACAGGGGGCGCGGGCTATGGCTACACCTTC. Encoded protein: CASSPGTGGAGYGYTF.